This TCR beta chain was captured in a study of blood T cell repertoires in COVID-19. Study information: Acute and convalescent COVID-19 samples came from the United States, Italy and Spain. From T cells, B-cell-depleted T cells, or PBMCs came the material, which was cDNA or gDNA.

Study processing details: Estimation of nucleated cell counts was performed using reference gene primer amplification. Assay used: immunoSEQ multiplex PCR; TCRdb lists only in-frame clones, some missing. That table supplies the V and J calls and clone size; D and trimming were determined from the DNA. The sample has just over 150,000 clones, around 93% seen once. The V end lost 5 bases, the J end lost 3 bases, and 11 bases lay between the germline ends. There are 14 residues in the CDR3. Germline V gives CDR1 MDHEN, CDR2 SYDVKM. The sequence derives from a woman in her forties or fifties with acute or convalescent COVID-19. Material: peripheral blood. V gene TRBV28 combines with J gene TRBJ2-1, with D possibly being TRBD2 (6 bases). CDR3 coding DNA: TGTGCCAGCAGTCCCAGACTAGACTACAATGAGCAGTTCTTC. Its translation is CASSPRLDYNEQFF.